The sequence of this T cell receptor (beta chain) was determined in a study of blood T cell repertoires in COVID-19. Trimming cost V 5 bases and J 4 bases, with 14 bases left between them. Per germline, CDR1 MGHRA and CDR2 YSYEKL. The CDR3 is 14 amino acids. Produced via immunoSEQ multiplex PCR; TCRdb's table is partial and in-frame only. The sample has roughly 88,000 clones; 75% to 95% are singletons. The rearrangement joins TRBV4-1 to TRBJ1-1; D is uncertain. Sequenced material: peripheral blood. The sequence came from a woman between 50 and 59 years old in a cohort sampled during active COVID-19. CDR3 amino acids: CASSASGGRTEAFF. The DNA for the CDR3 is TGCGCCAGCAGCGCGTCCGGAGGTCGCACTGAAGCTTTCTTT.